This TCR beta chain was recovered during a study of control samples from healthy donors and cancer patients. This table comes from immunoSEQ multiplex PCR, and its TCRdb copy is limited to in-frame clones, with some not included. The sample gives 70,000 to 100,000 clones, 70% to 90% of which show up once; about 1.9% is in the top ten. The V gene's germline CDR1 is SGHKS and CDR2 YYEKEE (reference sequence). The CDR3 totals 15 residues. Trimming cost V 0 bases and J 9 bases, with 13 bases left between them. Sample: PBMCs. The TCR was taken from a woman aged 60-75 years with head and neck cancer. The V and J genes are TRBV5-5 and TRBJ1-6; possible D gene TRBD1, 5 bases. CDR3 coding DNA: TGTGCCAGCAGCTTGGATTTTTCAGGGAGTTCACCCCTCCACTTT. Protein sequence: CASSLDFSGSSPLHF.